This TCR beta chain was recovered during a study of T cells in Graves' hyperthyroidism and ophthalmopathy. Overall study results and limits: The model forecast ophthalmopathy, anticipating it by a median roughly 6 months before onset.

RNA transcripts were the template for amplifying TCR beta CDR3 regions. The HTBI primer set drove a first-round RT-PCR of the TCR CDR3. TCRdb called the multiplex PCR reads again in MiXCR, with one record for every CDR3 protein. Of hundreds of thousands of distinct CDR3 sequences in the sample, about 24% were seen once. Ophthalmopathy in the patients scored at least 3 on Clinical Activity Score and at least 4 on NOSPECS grade, lasting under 3 months. This clonotype was seen only a few times. Its antigen is not known. V was trimmed by 2 bases and J by 0 bases, leaving 10 bases between them. The CDR3 extends over 15 amino acids. Germline-derived CDR1 and CDR2 are KGHSH and LQKENI.

Sequencing was done on a sample of blood. The chain has TRBV18 and TRBJ1-2; the D is unclear. This clonotype was obtained from a woman aged 25 to 39 with Graves' ophthalmopathy. The CDR3 nucleotides read TGTGCCAGCTCACCAGACGTACCGGCTAACTATGGCTACACCTTC. Its protein product is CASSPDVPANYGYTF.